This T cell receptor (beta chain) was sequenced in a study of shared clonotypes between healthy human individuals. Study context: In total, the donors were two women and a few men aged 18 to 49.

Overall study findings and caveats: Memory subsets generally showed smaller estimated richness than naive subsets did.

This clone has just one count. No antigen is known for it. Several immunoSEQ plates held equal portions of the genomic DNA taken from each subset. Clones were sequenced by immunoSEQ multiplex PCR, and TCRdb holds only the in-frame ones, with some missing. The table has about 1.5 million clones, 95% to 99% seen once. The CDR3 contains 15 residues. Germline values: CDR1 MNHEY, CDR2 SVGAGI. The germline V and J ends were trimmed by 0 bases and 2 bases, with 10 bases remaining between them. Sequencing used naive CD4+ T cells sorted from blood. The subset here: CD45RA+ positively selected. The receptor was isolated from a man aged 30 to 45 in good health. The gene calls are TRBV6-5 and TRBJ2-5; D is undetermined. The CDR3 DNA is TGTGCCAGCAGTTACTCACGCCCCTCGCAAGAGACCCAGTACTTC. Translating it yields CASSYSRPSQETQYF.